This passage covers 28 T cell receptor beta chains from one sample sequenced in a study of blood T cell repertoires in COVID-19. This table comes from immunoSEQ multiplex PCR, and its TCRdb copy is limited to in-frame clones, with some not included. The sample lists some 50,000 clones, 70% to 90% occurring once. Source material: peripheral blood. Receptors originate from a man between 40 and 49 years old with active COVID-19.

The CDR3 loop is CASTPMIAYYNEQFF. The CDR3 DNA is TGTGCCAGCACCCCCATGATAGCGTACTACAATGAGCAGTTCTTC. This chain uses TRBV28 with TRBJ2-1; D perhaps matches TRBD2 (5 bases). There are 15 residues in the CDR3. Per the germline V gene, CDR1 is MDHEN and CDR2 is SYDVKM. V lost 7 bases, J lost 3 bases, and 16 bases lay in between.

The rearrangement uses TRBV15 and TRBJ2-3, with 15 bases aligning to TRBD2. V dropped 2 bases and J dropped 6; count of bases not matched to a gene: 3. Germline V gives CDR1 LNHNV, CDR2 YYDKDF (reference sequence). This CDR3 has 16 residues. This CDR3 reads CATSRPGTSGRDTQYF. The CDR3 region has the DNA TGTGCCACCAGCAGACCTGGGACTAGCGGGAGGGATACGCAGTATTTT.

V is TRBV10-3 and J is TRBJ2-1; 8 positions agree with TRBD2. With 2 bases clipped from V and 1 base from J, the junction kept 4 bases outside the gene matches. This CDR3 has 16 residues. Germline lookup yields CDR1 ENHRY and CDR2 SYGVKD. Written as DNA, the CDR3 is TGTGCCATCAGTGAGCAAGCGGGGGAATCCTACAATGAGCAGTTCTTC. This encodes CAISEQAGESYNEQFF.

The chain has TRBV5-1 and TRBJ1-2; 7 nucleotides align to TRBD1. Germline trimming cut 0 bases from V and 0 bases from J; bases unmatched to any gene: 2. The germline gives CDR1 SGHRS, CDR2 YFSETQ. The CDR3 is 15 amino acids. The chain's CDR3 is CASSLGQGSNYGYTF. The CDR3, as DNA: TGCGCCAGCAGCTTGGGACAGGGCTCTAACTATGGCTACACCTTC. The full variable domain, rest sourced from reference TRBV5-1 and TRBJ1-2, is KAGVTQTPRYLIKTRGQQVTLSCSPISGHRSVSWYQQTPGQGLQFLFEYFSETQRNKGNFPGRFSGRQFSNSRSEMNVSTLELGDSALYLCASSLGQGSNYGYTFGSGTRLTVV.

This chain links TRBV5-1 with TRBJ2-1; 13 bases match TRBD2. The CDR3 has 17 residues. The germline gives CDR1 SGHRS, CDR2 YFSETQ. V was clipped by 3 bases and J by 6 bases; unmatched bases: 9. The CDR3 region has the DNA TGCGCCAGCAGCTCAGGGACTAGCGGGATTTCAACCAATGAGCAGTTCTTC. The encoded protein is CASSSGTSGISTNEQFF.

The chain employs TRBV28 and TRBJ2-3; 11 bases are shared with TRBD2. The germline gives CDR1 MDHEN, CDR2 SYDVKM. CDR3 length equals 17 residues. Trimming took 3 bases from V and 8 from J; bases not matched to a gene: 13. The CDR3 sequence is CASSLPRLAGRAGTQYF. The CDR3 DNA sequence: TGTGCCAGCAGTTTGCCCCGACTAGCGGGACGCGCTGGTACGCAGTATTTT.

This chain links TRBV3-1 (or the pseudogene TRBV3-2) with TRBJ2-1; 7 nucleotides align to TRBD1. The J segment lost 10 bases and the V segment lost 2 bases, leaving 8 bases of the junction unmatched. This CDR3 region has 14 residues. Germline V gene data show CDR1 as LGHDT and CDR2 as YNNKEL (reference sequence). In DNA form, the CDR3 reads TGTGCCAGCAGCCAACACACAGGGGTGAGGGAGCAGTTCTTC. It translates to CASSQHTGVREQFF.

In this sample, this clone turned up once. This chain joins TRBV28 and TRBJ1-4; perhaps TRBD1 as D (6 bases). The CDR3 is 15 amino acids. V dropped 6 bases and J dropped 6 bases, with 17 bases sitting between them. Germline V gene data show CDR1 as MDHEN and CDR2 as SYDVKM. CDR3 sequence (DNA): TGTGCCAGCAGCTCCGAAGGGGGGGTGGATGAAAAACTGTTTTTT. Translated: CASSSEGGVDEKLFF. The full variable domain, rest sourced from reference TRBV28 and TRBJ1-4, is DVKVTQSSRYLVKRTGEKVFLECVQDMDHENMFWYRQDPGLGLRLIYFSYDVKMKEKGDIPEGYSVSREKKERFSLILESASTNQTSMYLCASSSEGGVDEKLFFGSGTQLSVL.

The chain links TRBV16 to TRBJ2-3, with TRBD2 identical over 8 bases. V was pared by 2 bases and J by 4 bases, with 2 bases of the junction left unmatched. The CDR3 consists of 14 residues. Germline CDR1 KGHSY, CDR2 FQNENV. The CDR3 DNA is TGTGCCAGCAGCCAAGACGGGAGGGCAGATACGCAGTATTTT. Amino acid sequence: CASSQDGRADTQYF.

This sequence joins TRBV27 and TRBJ1-5; a weak D match, TRBD1 (5 bases). The V end lost 3 bases, the J end lost 4 bases, and 13 bases lay between the germline ends. This CDR3 is built from 15 residues. Germline V gene data show CDR1 as MNHEY and CDR2 as SMNVEV (reference sequence). The CDR3 sequence is CASSFLPRQNQPQHF. CDR3 nucleotide sequence: TGTGCCAGCAGTTTCCTCCCCCGACAGAATCAGCCCCAGCATTTT.

This rearrangement joins TRBV10-1 to TRBJ2-3; 7 bases line up with TRBD1. V was clipped by 8 bases and J by 0 bases; unmatched bases: 2. CDR1 and CDR2 from the germline V gene are WNHNN and SYGVQD (reference sequence). This CDR3 has 13 residues. CDR3 in DNA: TGCGCCAGCGCAGGGGGAAGCACAGATACGCAGTATTTT. It yields the protein CASAGGSTDTQYF.

The CDR3 loop is CAWSSAGGVYGYTF. CDR3 nucleotide sequence: TGTGCCTGGAGTTCGGCGGGGGGTGTCTATGGCTACACCTTC. The V call is TRBV30, the J call TRBJ1-2, with TRBD1 as a possible D gene (5 bases). From germline, CDR1 is GTSNPN and CDR2 SVGIG (reference sequence). The V end was cut by 2 bases, the J end by 4 bases, with 14 bases between. The CDR3 runs to 14 residues.

This clone was found a few times. This sequence joins TRBV5-5 and TRBJ2-1; perhaps TRBD1 as D (5 bases). This CDR3 has 14 residues. Trimming took 4 bases from V and 4 from J, leaving 12 bases between them. Germline assignment: CDR1 SGHKS and CDR2 YYEKEE (reference sequence). The DNA for the CDR3 is TGTGCCAGCAGCGTGACGTACAGGTACAATGAGCAGTTCTTC. It is translated as CASSVTYRYNEQFF. The whole variable domain, filled in from reference TRBV5-5 and TRBJ2-1, reads DAGVTQSPTHLIKTRGQQVTLRCSPISGHKSVSWYQQVLGQGPQFIFQYYEKEERGRGNFPDRFSARQFPNYSSELNVNALLLGDSALYLCASSVTYRYNEQFFGPGTRLTVL.

This clone was found once. The V and J genes are TRBV15 and TRBJ2-4; 9 positions agree with TRBD2. The CDR3 length is 19 residues. Germline CDR1 and CDR2: LNHNV and YYDKDF (reference sequence). V lost 0 bases, J lost 0 bases, and 9 bases stayed unmatched. CDR3 amino acids: CATSRDLAGKLLAKNIQYF. CDR3 DNA sequence: TGTGCCACCAGCAGAGATCTAGCGGGGAAACTCTTAGCCAAAAACATTCAGTACTTC.

This chain links TRBV5-1 with TRBJ2-1; D may be TRBD2 (6 bases). V was clipped by 2 bases and J by 2 bases, with 8 bases between them. The germline V gene encodes CDR1 SGHRS and CDR2 YFSETQ. This CDR3 comprises 14 residues. As DNA, the CDR3 is TGCGCCAGCAGCTTTAGCGGAGCCTACAATGAGCAGTTCTTC. This encodes CASSFSGAYNEQFF. Together with reference TRBV5-1 and TRBJ2-1, the CDR3 gives the full variable domain: KAGVTQTPRYLIKTRGQQVTLSCSPISGHRSVSWYQQTPGQGLQFLFEYFSETQRNKGNFPGRFSGRQFSNSRSEMNVSTLELGDSALYLCASSFSGAYNEQFFGPGTRLTVL.

As DNA, the CDR3 is TGCGCCAGCAGCCCTAACGACCTAGACGGCTATGGCTACACCTTC. The encoded protein is CASSPNDLDGYGYTF. The chain combines TRBV5-1 with TRBJ1-2, with D hard to call. This CDR3 comprises 15 residues. Germline V CDR1 and CDR2: SGHRS, YFSETQ. With 4 bases removed from V and 4 bases from J, the gap between germline ends came to 17 bases.

The rearrangement joins TRBV18 to TRBJ1-5; D uncertain. Looked up from germline, CDR1 is KGHSH and CDR2 is LQKENI. The V and J ends lost 5 bases and 0 bases respectively, with 8 bases between them. CDR3 length equals 14 residues. The CDR3 sequence is CASSGLVSNQPQHF. The DNA for the CDR3 is TGTGCCAGCTCAGGCCTCGTTAGCAATCAGCCCCAGCATTTT.

This clone was found a few times. Other DNA sequences in this sample translate to the same CDR3. The rearrangement uses TRBV29-1 and TRBJ1-3; a possible D gene is TRBD1 (5 bases). Germline CDR1 reads SQVTM; CDR2 reads ANQGSEA. This CDR3 has 13 residues. V lost 3 bases, J lost 2 bases, and 8 bases lay in between. This chain's CDR3 is CSVEEGTGNTIYF. Here the CDR3 DNA reads TGCAGCGTTGAGGAGGGGACTGGAAACACCATATATTTT.

This chain links TRBV28 with TRBJ1-1, with D perhaps matching TRBD1 (5 bases). This CDR3 comprises 15 residues. V was trimmed by 2 bases and J by 4 bases, leaving 14 bases between them. The germline V gene has CDR1 MDHEN and CDR2 SYDVKM. CDR3 sequence reads: CASSLGASEGTEAFF. The DNA for the CDR3 is TGTGCCAGCAGTTTAGGGGCCTCGGAGGGCACTGAAGCTTTCTTT.

The V and J genes are TRBV18 and TRBJ2-7; TRBD1 matches 8 bases. The junction had 4 bases not matched to a gene; V was cut back by 3 bases and J by 0 bases. Germline V gene lookup returns CDR1 KGHSH and CDR2 LQKENI. The CDR3 consists of 15 residues. The DNA of the CDR3 is TGTGCCAGCTCACCTTCCGGACAGGGCTCCTACGAGCAGTACTTC. Translating gives CASSPSGQGSYEQYF.

V gene TRBV4-2 combines with J gene TRBJ1-2, with a tentative D call TRBD1 (5 bases). The V end was cut by 5 bases, the J end by 4 bases, with 14 bases between. The CDR3 loop spans 14 amino acids. Germline V gene data show CDR1 as LGHNA and CDR2 as YNFKEQ. The CDR3 DNA sequence: TGTGCCAGCAGCTCAGGGATAACTTTCTATGGCTACACCTTC. Protein: CASSSGITFYGYTF.

The DNA of the CDR3 is TGTGCCAGCTCCTTGCAGTACAACACCGGGGAGCTGTTTTTT. It codes for CASSLQYNTGELFF. This sequence joins TRBV27 and TRBJ2-2; D gene ambiguous. Germline CDR1 reads MNHEY; CDR2 reads SMNVEV (reference sequence). This CDR3 spans 14 amino acids. Trimming cost V 8 bases and J 2 bases, with 12 bases left between them.

The V and J genes are TRBV5-1 and TRBJ2-7, with TRBD1 as a possible D gene (5 bases). Germline loops: CDR1 SGHRS, CDR2 YFSETQ. The CDR3 contains 14 residues. V dropped 5 bases and J dropped 2 bases, with 14 bases sitting between them. The CDR3 coding sequence is TGCGCCAGCAGTTCGACAGAGTTTACCTACGAGCAGTACTTC. Protein sequence: CASSSTEFTYEQYF.

The V call is TRBV19, the J call TRBJ2-3, with 8 bases aligning to TRBD1. V lost 5 bases to trimming and J lost 6 bases; unmatched junction nucleotides: 10. The CDR3 loop spans 15 amino acids. Germline lookup yields CDR1 LNHDA and CDR2 SQIVND (reference sequence). CDR3 nucleotides: TGTGCCAGTAGTCCCCGGACAGGGAAAGACGATACGCAGTATTTT. Translation: CASSPRTGKDDTQYF.

This clone appeared once. This chain links TRBV5-1 with TRBJ2-3; D might be TRBD2 (5 bases). Germline V CDR1 and CDR2: SGHRS, YFSETQ. V lost 4 bases and J 2 bases, leaving 11 bases between the germline ends. CDR3 size: 14 residues. CDR3 region: CASSPGSDTDTQYF. The CDR3 DNA reads as TGCGCCAGCAGCCCCGGTAGCGACACAGATACGCAGTATTTT.

The J gene is TRBJ1-3, the V gene TRBV5-5; 8 bases map to TRBD1. This CDR3 comprises 16 residues. The trim removed 4 bases at V and 2 bases at J, leaving 8 bases unmatched. Germline V gene sequence: CDR1 SGHKS, CDR2 YYEKEE (reference sequence). CDR3 nucleotide sequence: TGTGCCAGCAGCCGCCACTTGGACAGGGCTGGAAACACCATATATTTT. It is translated as CASSRHLDRAGNTIYF. Full variable domain (missing parts from reference TRBV5-5 and TRBJ1-3): DAGVTQSPTHLIKTRGQQVTLRCSPISGHKSVSWYQQVLGQGPQFIFQYYEKEERGRGNFPDRFSARQFPNYSSELNVNALLLGDSALYLCASSRHLDRAGNTIYFGEGSWLTVV.

The J gene is TRBJ1-1, the V gene TRBV25-1; weak D call: TRBD1 (5 bases). CDR3 size: 13 residues. Germline loops: CDR1 MGHDK, CDR2 SYGVNS. V shed 6 bases and J shed 6 bases, with 14 bases lying between them. As DNA, the CDR3 is TGTGCCAGCAGCTCCCTCGGGGGGGCTGAAGCTTTCTTT. The encoded protein is CASSSLGGAEAFF.

V gene TRBV21-1 combines with J gene TRBJ2-1; TRBD1, the table's D call, lacks a check against the DNA. TRBV21-1 is shown as a pseudogene. The CDR3 consists of 15 residues. The CDR3 bases are TGTGCCAGCAGCACCCGGACAGGGGAAATCGATGAGCAGTTCTTC. Translating it yields CASSTRTGEIDEQFF.